The T cell receptor (beta chain) under discussion was sequenced for a study of T cells after yellow fever vaccination. The CDR3 runs 13 residues. V lost 4 bases and J lost 8, with 14 bases in between. Germline values: CDR1 LGHNA, CDR2 YNFKEQ. This clonotype has only a few counts. TCRdb reprocessed the 5' RACE reads via MiXCR and lists one record per CDR3 protein. This table holds over 65,000 distinct CDR3 sequences, roughly 14% found once. The sequence was obtained from a man in his late teens or twenties who received the YFV17D yellow fever vaccine. The sequenced sample was CD8+ T cells not binding an NS4B(214-222) dextramer, sorted from PBMCs, obtained 21 days after the first yellow fever vaccination. The rearrangement uses TRBV4-2 and TRBJ1-1; possible D gene TRBD1, 5 bases. The CDR3 sequence: CASSPGLGLEAFF. The DNA for the CDR3 is TGTGCCAGCAGCCCGGGCTTGGGACTCGAAGCTTTCTTT.